Following are 5 T cell receptor beta chains from one sample sequenced in a study of human T cells and chemical hapten exposure. Documented time point: patch test 2, 6 weeks after DPC sensitization. Treatment reported: therapeutic diphenylcyclopropenone sensitization with weekly scalp DPC. One entry per CDR3 protein results from TCRdb running MiXCR on the RACE reads. This table holds about 54,000 distinct CDR3 sequences, 9.5% to 10% found once. The starting material was whole blood, obtained in connection with sensitization to the hapten diphenylcyclopropenone (DPC). Source of these receptors: a woman aged 45 to 65 with alopecia areata. Some clones in this sample may be carry-over from other donors' samples.

This clonotype was detected a few times. The V gene is TRBV5-1, the J gene TRBJ2-5; 13 nucleotides line up with TRBD2. From germline, CDR1 is SGHRS and CDR2 YFSETQ. The V and J ends lost 1 base and 4 bases, in that order; junction bases with no gene match: 7. The CDR3 covers 17 residues. DNA of the CDR3: TGCGCCAGCAGCTTGCTACTAGCGGGAGGGCCAGGAGAGACCCAGTACTTC. This sequence encodes CASSLLLAGGPGETQYF. The full variable domain, completed using reference TRBV5-1 and TRBJ2-5, is KAGVTQTPRYLIKTRGQQVTLSCSPISGHRSVSWYQQTPGQGLQFLFEYFSETQRNKGNFPGRFSGRQFSNSRSEMNVSTLELGDSALYLCASSLLLAGGPGETQYFGPGTRLLVL.

In this sample, this clonotype turned up a few times. This chain connects TRBV29-1 to TRBJ2-7, with 11 bases that match TRBD1. Trimming at V came to 7 bases and at J to 6 bases, leaving 5 bases not matched to a gene. The CDR3 totals 12 residues. The V gene's germline CDR1 is SQVTM and CDR2 ANQGSEA. CDR3 region: CSAAGTGGEQYF. The CDR3 region has the DNA TGCAGCGCTGCCGGGACAGGGGGCGAGCAGTACTTC.

This clonotype was seen a few times. The chain is built from TRBV6-5 and TRBJ2-5; 11 bases are shared with TRBD2. The germline gives CDR1 MNHEY, CDR2 SVGAGI. CDR3 size: 20 residues. Trimming removed 2 bases from V and 0 bases from J; junction bases left unmatched: 14. In DNA, the CDR3 is TGTGCCAGCAGTTACACGGCGGTGACTAGCGGGGCCAAGTACCAAGAGACCCAGTACTTC. This encodes CASSYTAVTSGAKYQETQYF.

This clonotype was detected many times. The CDR3 region is CASSFTGNYGYTF. The CDR3 DNA reads as TGTGCCAGCAGCTTTACGGGGAACTATGGCTACACCTTC. The V gene is TRBV7-9, the J gene TRBJ1-2, with D unresolved. CDR1 SEHNR and CDR2 FQNEAQ come from the germline V gene (reference sequence). CDR3 length: 13 amino acids. The germline V and J ends were trimmed by 3 bases and 2 bases, with 7 bases remaining between them.

This clonotype turned up a few times. The genes are TRBV29-1 and TRBJ1-5, with 7 nucleotides matching TRBD1. The V gene's germline CDR1 is SQVTM and CDR2 ANQGSEA. V was clipped by 4 bases and J by 2 bases; unmatched bases: 11. CDR3 length: 16 residues. The CDR3 nucleotides are TGCAGCGTTGCCGTCGCGGGCACAGGGGGCAATCAGCCCCAGCATTTT. It is translated as CSVAVAGTGGNQPQHF.